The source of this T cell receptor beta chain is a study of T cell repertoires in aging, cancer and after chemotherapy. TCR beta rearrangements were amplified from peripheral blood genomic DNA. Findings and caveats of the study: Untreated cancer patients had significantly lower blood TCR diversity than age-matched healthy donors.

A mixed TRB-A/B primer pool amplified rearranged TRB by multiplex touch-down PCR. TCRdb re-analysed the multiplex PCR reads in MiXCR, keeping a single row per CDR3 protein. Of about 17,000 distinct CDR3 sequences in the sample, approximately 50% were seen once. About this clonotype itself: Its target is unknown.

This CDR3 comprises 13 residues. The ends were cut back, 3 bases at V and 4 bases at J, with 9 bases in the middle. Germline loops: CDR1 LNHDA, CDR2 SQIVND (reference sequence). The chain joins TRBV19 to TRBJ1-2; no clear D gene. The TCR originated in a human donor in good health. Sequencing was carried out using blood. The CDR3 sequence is CASSIQVTYGYTF. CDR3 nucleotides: TGTGCCAGTAGTATCCAGGTAACCTATGGCTACACCTTC. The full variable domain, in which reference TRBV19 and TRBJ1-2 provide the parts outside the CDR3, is DGGITQSPKYLFRKEGQNVTLSCEQNLNHDAMYWYRQDPGQGLRLIYYSQIVNDFQKGDIAEGYSVSREKKESFPLTVTSAQKNPTAFYLCASSIQVTYGYTFGSGTRLTVV.